Listed here are 23 T cell receptor beta chains from one sample, sequenced in a study of blood T cell repertoires in COVID-19. Clones were sequenced by immunoSEQ multiplex PCR, and TCRdb holds only the in-frame ones, with some missing. The profile shows about 140,000 clones, around 88% of them singletons. Sample: peripheral blood. The receptor source for this set is a woman aged 55-69 years with acute or convalescent COVID-19.

The chain carries TRBV10-2 and TRBJ1-5; TRBD1 is a possible D gene (5 bases). Germline V CDR1 and CDR2: WSHSY, SAAADI. This CDR3 is built from 12 residues. CDR3 nucleotide sequence: TGCGCAGCAGGGCAGGACAATCAGCCCCAGCATTTT. Translating it yields CAAGQDNQPQHF.

The chain combines TRBV4-3 with TRBJ2-1; D gene unclear. Per the germline V gene, CDR1 is LGHNA and CDR2 is YSLEER. The CDR3 is 14 amino acids. The V and J ends lost 0 bases and 2 bases respectively, with 5 bases between them. CDR3 residues: CASSQDPAYNEQFF. The CDR3 nucleotides are TGCGCCAGCAGCCAAGATCCGGCCTACAATGAGCAGTTCTTC.

A single count supports this clone. The V gene is TRBV20-1, the J gene TRBJ2-7; 9 bases match TRBD1. After removal of 3 bases from V and 0 bases from J, the junction contained 6 bases not matched to a gene. The germline CDR1 and CDR2 sequences are DFQATT and SNEGSKA (reference sequence). This CDR3 has 15 amino acids. The CDR3 loop reads CSASRDRVSSYEQYF. CDR3 bases: TGCAGTGCTAGTAGGGACAGGGTTAGCTCCTACGAGCAGTACTTC.

V is TRBV4-1 and J is TRBJ1-1; 8 nucleotides agree with TRBD1. The CDR3 is made up of 16 amino acids. Germline CDR1 is MGHRA and CDR2 is YSYEKL. V was pared by 4 bases and J by 3 bases, with 10 bases of the junction left unmatched. DNA for the CDR3: TGCGCCAGCAGCCCTGGGCTAGGGACAGGAGACACTGAAGCTTTCTTT. It specifies CASSPGLGTGDTEAFF.

The V call is TRBV30, the J call TRBJ2-7; 8 bases align to TRBD2. The CDR3 is 15 amino acids. The V segment lost 7 bases and the J segment 3 bases; nucleotides outside the gene matches: 14. Germline V gene sequence: CDR1 GTSNPN, CDR2 SVGIG (reference sequence). The CDR3 here is CAYTSGGGMGYEQYF. Here the CDR3 DNA reads TGTGCCTATACCTCCGGGGGGGGGATGGGCTACGAGCAGTACTTC.

The chain joins TRBV27 to TRBJ1-1; TRBD1 aligns across 9 bases. V was pared by 6 bases and J by 2 bases, with 10 bases of the junction left unmatched. The CDR3 covers 16 residues. CDR1 MNHEY and CDR2 SMNVEV come from the germline V gene (reference sequence). This CDR3 is CASRPDRGEINTEAFF. The DNA of the CDR3 is TGTGCCAGCAGACCGGACAGGGGCGAGATTAACACTGAAGCTTTCTTT.

CDR3 residues: CASRPGALTGELFF. The CDR3 nucleotides are TGTGCCAGCAGGCCTGGGGCACTCACCGGGGAGCTGTTTTTT. The rearrangement links TRBV28 to TRBJ2-2; D perhaps matches TRBD1 (5 bases). The V end lost 6 bases, the J end lost 4 bases, and 12 bases lay between the germline ends. CDR1 is MDHEN, CDR2 SYDVKM, per germline. This CDR3 contains 14 residues.

The J gene is TRBJ1-6, the V gene TRBV7-2; possibly TRBD1 for D (6 bases). The CDR3 sequence is 15 residues long. Germline V gene data show CDR1 as SGHTA and CDR2 as FQGNSA. The V end lost 3 bases, the J end lost 8 bases, and 14 bases lay between the germline ends. The CDR3 loop is CASSFNGQIHSPLHF. The CDR3 region has the DNA TGTGCCAGCAGCTTTAACGGACAGATCCATTCACCCCTCCACTTT. The full variable domain, rest sourced from reference TRBV7-2 and TRBJ1-6, is GAGVSQSPSNKVTEKGKDVELRCDPISGHTALYWYRQSLGQGLEFLIYFQGNSAPDKSGLPSDRFSAERTGGSVSTLTIQRTQQEDSAVYLCASSFNGQIHSPLHFGNGTRLTVT.

The CDR3, as DNA: TGTGCCAGCAGCTTCATTACAGGGCCCTCCGAGCAGTACTTC. It specifies CASSFITGPSEQYF. The chain uses TRBV7-8 and TRBJ2-7; tentatively, D is TRBD1 (6 bases). The V and J ends lost 3 bases and 6 bases respectively, with 15 bases between them. The germline CDR1 and CDR2 sequences are SGHVS and FQNEAQ. The CDR3 contains 14 residues. Full variable domain (outside the CDR3, taken from reference TRBV7-8 and TRBJ2-7): GAGVSQSPRYKVAKRGQDVALRCDPISGHVSLFWYQQALGQGPEFLTYFQNEAQLDKSGLPSDRFFAERPEGSVSTLKIQRTQQEDSAVYLCASSFITGPSEQYFGPGTRLTVT.

The V call is TRBV7-2, the J call TRBJ1-5; D gene uncertain. The CDR3 totals 12 residues. V was cut by 3 bases and J by 7 bases, with 7 bases left in between. CDR1 and CDR2 from the germline V gene are SGHTA and FQGNSA. The CDR3 protein is CASSFGEQPQHF. In nucleotides, the CDR3 is TGTGCCAGCAGCTTTGGGGAGCAGCCCCAGCATTTT.

This chain uses TRBV7-2 with TRBJ2-5, with 9 nucleotides matching TRBD2. This CDR3 has 14 amino acids. Germline V gives CDR1 SGHTA, CDR2 FQGNSA. V lost 6 bases and J lost 5; bases outside the gene matches: 7. The CDR3 DNA follows: TGTGCCAGCAGGCGGGGGGGCGGAGCCGAGACCCAGTACTTC. Its protein product is CASRRGGGAETQYF.

The V call is TRBV19, the J call TRBJ1-5, with 8 bases aligning to TRBD1. The junction had 4 bases not matched to a gene; V was cut back by 1 base and J by 2 bases. There are 16 residues in the CDR3. CDR1 is LNHDA, CDR2 SQIVND, per germline (reference sequence). The chain's CDR3 is CASSIGHRGGNQPQHF. The CDR3 DNA is TGTGCCAGTAGTATAGGCCACAGGGGGGGCAATCAGCCCCAGCATTTT. The full variable domain, its missing parts supplied by reference TRBV19 and TRBJ1-5, is DGGITQSPKYLFRKEGQNVTLSCEQNLNHDAMYWYRQDPGQGLRLIYYSQIVNDFQKGDIAEGYSVSREKKESFPLTVTSAQKNPTAFYLCASSIGHRGGNQPQHFGDGTRLSIL.

The V and J genes are TRBV5-4 and TRBJ2-7, with 7 bases aligning to TRBD1. The CDR3 extends over 14 amino acids. From germline, CDR1 is SGHNT and CDR2 YYREEE (reference sequence). The ends lost 4 bases at V and 5 bases at J; junction bases unmatched: 9. The CDR3 loop is CASSQRQGLDEQYF. For the CDR3, the DNA is TGTGCCAGCAGCCAACGACAGGGTCTCGACGAGCAGTACTTC.

V gene TRBV11-3 combines with J gene TRBJ2-1; D might be TRBD1 (5 bases). The CDR3 spans 15 residues. CDR1 and CDR2 from the germline V gene are SGHNT and YENEEA. Deletions cut 5 bases from V and 4 bases from J, with 15 bases between. The CDR3 spells CASSPNGAVYNEQFF. CDR3 bases: TGTGCCAGCAGCCCAAATGGGGCAGTTTACAATGAGCAGTTCTTC.

J is TRBJ1-3 and V is TRBV6-5, with D possibly matching TRBD1 (5 bases). The CDR3 sequence is 16 residues long. The ends were cut back, 4 bases at V and 0 bases at J, with 13 bases in the middle. From germline, CDR1 is MNHEY and CDR2 SVGAGI. The CDR3 sequence is CASSSDGQSSGNTIYF. The CDR3 DNA sequence: TGTGCCAGCAGTTCGGACGGACAAAGCTCTGGAAACACCATATATTTT.

The chain links TRBV5-4 to TRBJ1-2; TRBD1 aligns across 7 bases. The ends lost 6 bases at V and 4 bases at J; junction bases unmatched: 9. The CDR3 length is 14 residues. Looked up from germline, CDR1 is SGHNT and CDR2 is YYREEE (reference sequence). The CDR3 region has the DNA TGTGCCAGCATCGCCCCCGGGACAGCCTATGGCTACACCTTC. Its protein is CASIAPGTAYGYTF.

This clone was observed once. V and J are TRBV28 and TRBJ2-7; 9 positions match TRBD1. The CDR3 spans 14 residues. CDR1 and CDR2 from the germline V gene are MDHEN and SYDVKM. The V gene end was trimmed by 2 bases and the J gene end by 3 bases; junction bases not matched to a gene: 2. CDR3 loop: CASSLGGQGYEQYF. The CDR3 nucleotides are TGTGCCAGCAGTTTAGGGGGACAGGGCTACGAGCAGTACTTC.

The rearrangement uses TRBV6-6 and TRBJ2-1, with TRBD2 matching over 8 bases. CDR3 size: 14 residues. CDR1 and CDR2 (germline): MNHNY, SVGAGI (reference sequence). Losses at the gene ends were 7 bases for V and 4 bases for J; bases not matched to a gene: 6. CDR3 DNA: TGTGCCAGCACCGTATCTAGCGGGTACAATGAGCAGTTCTTC. Its protein product is CASTVSSGYNEQFF.

This clone was counted only a few times. This sequence joins TRBV7-8 and TRBJ2-3; 9 positions match TRBD2. The V segment lost 5 bases and the J segment 6 bases; nucleotides outside the gene matches: 12. From germline, CDR1 is SGHVS and CDR2 FQNEAQ. The CDR3 length is 16 residues. The CDR3 coding sequence is TGTGCCAGCAGCCCCCGGCTAGCGGGGCCCAGGGATACGCAGTATTTT. Protein sequence: CASSPRLAGPRDTQYF.

The CDR3 DNA is TGTGCCACCAGTGATCAGGGCACTGAAGCTTTCTTT. Amino acids: CATSDQGTEAFF. This chain joins TRBV24-1 and TRBJ1-1; weak D call: TRBD1 (5 bases). V lost 3 bases, J lost 4 bases, and 5 bases lay in between. Germline lookup yields CDR1 KGHDR and CDR2 SFDVKD. This CDR3 has 12 residues.

The chain uses TRBV3-1 (or the pseudogene TRBV3-2) and TRBJ2-5, with TRBD2 identical over 7 bases. The CDR3 runs to 13 residues. Germline V gene data show CDR1 as LGHDT and CDR2 as YNNKEL (reference sequence). Germline trimming cut 1 base from V and 5 bases from J; bases unmatched to any gene: 1. The DNA of the CDR3 is TGTGCCAGCAGCCAAGGGGGAGGGGAGACCCAGTACTTC. Translation: CASSQGGGETQYF.

V and J are TRBV7-8 and TRBJ2-3; D gene ambiguous. CDR3 length equals 12 residues. From germline, CDR1 is SGHVS and CDR2 FQNEAQ. Trimming shortened V by 1 base and J by 5 bases, and 4 bases separated the two germline ends. The chain's CDR3 is CASSLGLDTQYF. Written as DNA, the CDR3 is TGTGCCAGCAGCTTAGGTCTAGATACGCAGTATTTT.

The V gene is TRBV28, the J gene TRBJ2-7, with a tentative D call TRBD1 (6 bases). V gave up 6 bases and J gave up 0 bases, with 6 bases separating them. Germline V gene sequence: CDR1 MDHEN, CDR2 SYDVKM. This CDR3 is 12 amino acids long. The CDR3 reads CASRQGSYEQYF. CDR3 in DNA: TGTGCCAGCAGACAGGGCTCCTACGAGCAGTACTTC.